This is a list of T cell receptor beta chains from one sample in a study of human T cells and chemical hapten exposure. TCRdb itself ran the RACE reads through MiXCR, one entry per CDR3 protein. The sample yields roughly 130,000 distinct CDR3 sequences, about 11% seen once. The starting material was whole blood, obtained in connection with sensitization to the hapten diphenylcyclopropenone (DPC). These receptors were obtained from a woman aged 45-65 years with alopecia areata. Some clones in this sample may be carry-over from other donors' samples. Both conserved end residues are trimmed from each CDR3.

V: TRBV12-5; CDR3: ASGLGGTEAF
V: TRBV6-2/TRBV6-3; CDR3: ASRGVPGNQPQH
V: TRBV12-3/TRBV12-4; CDR3: ASSFFRNNEQF
V: TRBV25-1; CDR3: ASATHDRGDRKLF
V: TRBV27; CDR3: ARRAPGLAGGAGTDTQY
V: TRBV12-3/TRBV12-4; CDR3: ASSSPVGGETQY
V: TRBV4-3; CDR3: ASSRRQGTGGGEQY
V: TRBV10-3; CDR3: AIRAGQGTEAF
V: TRBV7-8; CDR3: ASSIRPGIAKNIQY
V: TRBV20-1; CDR3: SAQRLSSYNEQF
V: TRBV7-8; CDR3: ASSLSQGNQPQH
V: TRBV20-1; CDR3: SAFSGGYGYT
V: TRBV7-8; CDR3: ASSSEQGSDTQY
V: TRBV5-1; CDR3: ASSSSGHYSYEQY
V: TRBV6-5; CDR3: ASSYSIPTGTPFYEQY
V: TRBV5-1; CDR3: ASSLGGGIEQF
V: TRBV20-1; CDR3: SARDCRLAAEQF
V: TRBV6-6; CDR3: ASRMGGGTKTQY
V: TRBV5-1; CDR3: ASSLAENTEAF
V: TRBV5-1; CDR3: ASSLVLNTGELF
V: TRBV5-4; CDR3: ASSLGTGGEKLF
V: TRBV12-3/TRBV12-4; CDR3: ASSGLAGAGGFREASTDTQY
V: TRBV7-9; CDR3: ASRQGVTDTQY
V: TRBV5-1; CDR3: ASSLAQSGGLNEQF
V: TRBV10-3; CDR3: AITGGNTEAF
V: TRBV9; CDR3: ASSGDLNTGELF
V: TRBV9; CDR3: ASSVGQGKDTEAF
V: TRBV12-3/TRBV12-4; CDR3: ASSAQTGGGYEQY
V: TRBV27; CDR3: ASSLYRTGGFAEAF
V: TRBV20-1; CDR3: SASDVRGRNQPQH
V: TRBV7-2; CDR3: ASSLQALAYEQY
V: TRBV5-1; CDR3: ASSSTGTSTDTQY